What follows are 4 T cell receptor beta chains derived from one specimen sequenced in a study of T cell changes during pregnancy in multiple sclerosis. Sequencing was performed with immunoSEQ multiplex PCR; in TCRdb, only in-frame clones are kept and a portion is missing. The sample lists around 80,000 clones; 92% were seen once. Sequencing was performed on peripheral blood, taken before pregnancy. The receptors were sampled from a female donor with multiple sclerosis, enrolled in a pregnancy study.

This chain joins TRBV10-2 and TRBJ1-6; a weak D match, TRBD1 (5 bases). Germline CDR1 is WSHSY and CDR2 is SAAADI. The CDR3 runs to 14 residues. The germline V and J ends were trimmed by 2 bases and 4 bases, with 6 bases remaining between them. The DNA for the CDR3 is TGCGCCAGCAGTGAGGGGGCGTATAATTCACCCCTCCACTTT. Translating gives CASSEGAYNSPLHF.

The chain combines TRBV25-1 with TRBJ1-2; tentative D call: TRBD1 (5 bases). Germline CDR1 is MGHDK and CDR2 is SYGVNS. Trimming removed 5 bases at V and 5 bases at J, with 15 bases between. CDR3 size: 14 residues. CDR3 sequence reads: CASSQGTGPYGYTF. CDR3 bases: TGTGCCAGCAGTCAGGGCACCGGACCTTATGGCTACACCTTC.

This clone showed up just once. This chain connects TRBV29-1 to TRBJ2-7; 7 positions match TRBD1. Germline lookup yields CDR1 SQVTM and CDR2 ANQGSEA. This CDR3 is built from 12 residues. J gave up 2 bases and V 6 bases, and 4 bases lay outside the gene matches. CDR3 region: CSVTGPTYEQYF. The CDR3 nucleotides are TGCAGCGTGACAGGGCCGACCTACGAGCAGTACTTC.

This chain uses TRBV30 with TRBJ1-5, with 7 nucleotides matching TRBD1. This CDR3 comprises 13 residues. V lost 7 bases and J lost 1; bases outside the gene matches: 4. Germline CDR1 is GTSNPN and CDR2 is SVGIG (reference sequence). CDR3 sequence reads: CAYTQGSNQPQHF. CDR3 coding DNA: TGTGCCTACACACAGGGGAGCAATCAGCCCCAGCATTTT.